These T cell receptor beta chains were read from a single sample in a study of identical twins. TCRdb re-called the 5' RACE reads through MiXCR, storing one row per CDR3 protein. This repertoire shows approximately 690,000 distinct CDR3 sequences, around 6% found once; its top ten account for roughly 2%. The sequenced sample consisted of naive T cells sorted from blood. The receptors were gathered from a man between 18 and 29 years old in good health. Each CDR3 is given with its conserved first and last residue. A D gene is named only where the DNA matches it firmly. Only part of the rows carry a size: once, few, many, or a class if the clone is expanded.

V gene	D gene	clone size	J gene	CDR3 DNA	CDR3 protein
TRBV29-1	NA	many	TRBJ1-1	TGCAGCGTTGACCACCCCACAGGCCTGAACACTGAAGCTTTCTTT	CSVDHPTGLNTEAFF
TRBV18	NA	NA	TRBJ2-7	TGTGCCAGCTCACCACTCGGGACTCGTCGTAACTACGAGCAGTACTTC	CASSPLGTRRNYEQYF
TRBV20-1	NA	few	TRBJ2-3	TGCAGTGCGGGACTGGTTGGAGATACGCAGTATTTT	CSAGLVGDTQYF
TRBV7-2	NA	few	TRBJ2-1	TGTGCCAGCAGCTTAGCGGGGACACTGAGGGGGACTTCTGACAATGAGCAGTTCTTC	CASSLAGTLRGTSDNEQFF
TRBV5-1	TRBD2	few	TRBJ2-7	TGCGCCAGCACCTGGACTAGCGGGGGAAATTCCGAGCAGTACTTC	CASTWTSGGNSEQYF
TRBV5-6	NA	many	TRBJ2-3	TGTGCCAGCAGCTGGGACCCCGGGACTGTGGATCCAGATACGCAGTATTTT	CASSWDPGTVDPDTQYF
TRBV5-1	TRBD1	many	TRBJ2-2	TGCGCCAGCAGCAGAAGGACAGGGGAAGGGGCCTGGGAGCTGTTTTTT	CASSRRTGEGAWELFF
TRBV2	TRBD1	few	TRBJ2-2	TGTGCAGGGGGCGCCTTGAGGGCCACCGGGGAGCTGTTTTTT	CAGGALRATGELFF
TRBV6-1	TRBD1	few	TRBJ2-5	TGTGCCAGCAGCCAGAGGACAGGGAGGAGAGAGACCCAGTACTTC	CASSQRTGRRETQYF
TRBV20-1	NA	many	TRBJ1-1	TGCAGTGCTCTCCCCCCGAGGGGGAGGTTAACTGAAGCTTTCTTT	CSALPPRGRLTEAFF
TRBV30	NA	few	TRBJ1-1	TGTTTTTTGAGGGGAAACACTGAAGCTTTCTTT	CFLRGNTEAFF
TRBV7-2	NA	few	TRBJ1-1	TGTGCCAGCAGCTCTGTGGGAGGCACTGAAGCTTTCTTT	CASSSVGGTEAFF
TRBV10-2	NA	many	TRBJ2-1	TGCGCCAGCAGACAGGGATGGGATGAGCAGTTCTTC	CASRQGWDEQFF
TRBV25-1	TRBD1	many	TRBJ2-5	TGTGCCAGCAGTTCGGACAGGGTCTGGGAGACCCAGTACTTC	CASSSDRVWETQYF
TRBV6-2/TRBV6-3	NA	many	TRBJ1-1	TGTGCCAGCAGTCGGGGAGACACTGAAGCTTTCTTT	CASSRGDTEAFF
TRBV7-2	NA	NA	TRBJ2-1	TGTGCCAGCAGCTTATCCGACAGCCTCGCCTACAATGAGCAGTTCTTC	CASSLSDSLAYNEQFF
TRBV11-2	NA	few	TRBJ2-1	TGTGCCAGCAGCCCCAGCCTAGCGTGGGGATACAATGAGCAGTTCTTC	CASSPSLAWGYNEQFF
TRBV12-3/TRBV12-4	NA	many	TRBJ2-2	TGTGCCAGCAGTTTGGGGGGAGCCGGGGAGCTGTTTTTT	CASSLGGAGELFF
TRBV12-3/TRBV12-4	TRBD2	few	TRBJ2-5	TGTGCCAGCAGTCTTGTGGGGACTAGGTTTCCAGAGACCCAGTACTTC	CASSLVGTRFPETQYF
TRBV29-1	NA	NA	TRBJ1-5	TGCAGCGTTGCGGTAGGGTTGAGCAATCAGCCCCAGCATTTT	CSVAVGLSNQPQHF
TRBV14	NA	many	TRBJ2-5	TGTGCCAGCAGCCAGGGACTCCGACAAGAGACCCAGTACTTC	CASSQGLRQETQYF
TRBV28	NA	many	TRBJ1-1	TGTGCCAGCAGTTTTGCGGGGGGGCGCGGGAGCACTGAAGCTTTCTTT	CASSFAGGRGSTEAFF
TRBV29-1	NA	many	TRBJ2-2	TGCAGCGCTGGATCCTCGATAGGGGAGCTGTTTTTT	CSAGSSIGELFF
TRBV19	NA	few	TRBJ2-1	TGTGCCAGTAGTATGGGACCTGGTAACAATGAGCAGTTCTTC	CASSMGPGNNEQFF
TRBV30	TRBD2	NA	TRBJ2-2	TGTGCCTGGAAGGCTAGCGGGACGAACACCGGGGAGCTGTTTTTT	CAWKASGTNTGELFF
TRBV9	TRBD1	NA	TRBJ2-5	TGTGCCAGCAGCGTAGGTGGGACAGACCAAGAGACCCAGTACTTC	CASSVGGTDQETQYF
TRBV25-1	TRBD1	NA	TRBJ2-3	TGTGCCAGCATCAGCGGGACAGGGAGGGATACGCAGTATTTT	CASISGTGRDTQYF
TRBV25-1	NA	many	TRBJ1-2	TGTGCCAGCGCCGGGCCTAACTATGGCTACACCTTC	CASAGPNYGYTF
TRBV5-1	NA	few	TRBJ2-7	TGCGCCAGCAGCTTGGATATGGGGGTATGGGAGCAGTACTTC	CASSLDMGVWEQYF
TRBV7-2	TRBD2	many	TRBJ2-5	TGTGCCAGCAGCCTGATAGCGGGACAAGAGACCCAGTACTTC	CASSLIAGQETQYF
TRBV25-1	TRBD2	many	TRBJ2-1	TGTGCCAGCAGTCCGATAGCGGGAGGTTCCTACAATGAGCAGTTCTTC	CASSPIAGGSYNEQFF
TRBV15	NA	few	TRBJ2-4	TGTGCCACCAGAGGGAAGGGGGAAGCCAAAAACATTCAGTACTTC	CATRGKGEAKNIQYF
TRBV7-3	NA	few	TRBJ2-2	TGTGCCAGCAGCCAGGGCGGGGCCAGCGCCGGGGAGCTGTTTTTT	CASSQGGASAGELFF
TRBV27	NA	many	TRBJ1-5	TGTGCCAGCAGTGCGGGGTTGGGGTATAGCAATCAGCCCCAGCATTTT	CASSAGLGYSNQPQHF
TRBV18	NA	NA	TRBJ1-1	TGTGCCAGCTCACCTATGTCAGGGAAGAACACTGAAGCTTTCTTT	CASSPMSGKNTEAFF
TRBV5-1	TRBD1	many	TRBJ2-7	TGCGCCAGCAGATCGAGTGGGACAGGGACCTACGAGCAGTACTTC	CASRSSGTGTYEQYF
TRBV20-1	NA	NA	TRBJ2-7	TGCAGTGCAAAAGGGACCATCTCCTACGAGCAGTACTTC	CSAKGTISYEQYF
TRBV5-1	TRBD2	many	TRBJ2-7	TGCGCCAGCACGACGGGAGGGCCGGAGGAGCAGTACTTC	CASTTGGPEEQYF
TRBV7-3	NA	few	TRBJ2-3	TGTGCCAGCAGCTTCTCGGGTTTAAGCACAGATACGCAGTATTTT	CASSFSGLSTDTQYF
TRBV11-2	NA	many	TRBJ2-3	TGTGCCAGCAGCTCACACGGGAGAAGATCAGATACGCAGTATTTT	CASSSHGRRSDTQYF
TRBV29-1	TRBD2	NA	TRBJ2-1	TGCAGCGTTAAAGGACTAGCGGGCCAGCTGAAGCAGTTCTTC	CSVKGLAGQLKQFF
TRBV5-1	TRBD1	NA	TRBJ2-2	TGCGCCAGCAGCCACCGGGACAGGGGGCCCACCGGGGAGCTGTTTTTT	CASSHRDRGPTGELFF
TRBV7-3	TRBD2	many	TRBJ2-7	TGTGCCAGCAGTCGACTAGCGGGAGGTGGCGAGCAGTACTTC	CASSRLAGGGEQYF
TRBV20-1	NA	many	TRBJ2-7	TGCAGTGCTAGAGTAATTGGAGTTTACGAGCAGTACTTC	CSARVIGVYEQYF
TRBV7-2	TRBD2	NA	TRBJ2-5	TGTGCCAGCAGCTTAGGGGGGTTAGCGGGAATGGAGACCCAGTACTTC	CASSLGGLAGMETQYF
TRBV9	TRBD2	NA	TRBJ2-7	TGTGCCAGCAGCGTCGGGACTAGCGGGAGTTCCTACGAGCAGTACTTC	CASSVGTSGSSYEQYF
TRBV11-2	NA	NA	TRBJ2-2	TGTGCCAGCAGCTTAGGAGGGTCTCTGGCCGGGGAGCTGTTTTTT	CASSLGGSLAGELFF
TRBV18	NA	NA	TRBJ1-5	TGTGCCAGCTCACCTTTATGGAGCAATCAGCCCCAGCATTTT	CASSPLWSNQPQHF
TRBV5-1	NA	few	TRBJ2-7	TGCGCCAGCAGCTTGTCGGGGAGTGAAGGCGAGCAGTACTTC	CASSLSGSEGEQYF
TRBV20-1	NA	many	TRBJ2-5	TGCAGTGCTAAGTTGCGGGGCCAATTGGAGACCCAGTACTTC	CSAKLRGQLETQYF
TRBV7-2	TRBD1	many	TRBJ2-1	TGTGCCAGCAGAGGGACAGGGAGGAAGTTCTTC	CASRGTGRKFF
TRBV20-1	TRBD2	many	TRBJ2-1	TGCAGTGCTCGTACTAGCGCCTCCTACAATGAGCAGTTCTTC	CSARTSASYNEQFF
TRBV11-2	NA	few	TRBJ2-5	TGTGCCAGCAGCCGGGACACCCCGGGCGAGACCCAGTACTTC	CASSRDTPGETQYF